The 27 T cell receptor beta chains listed next were all sequenced from one sample in a study of T cells in Graves' hyperthyroidism and ophthalmopathy. Template material for amplifying TCR beta CDR3 regions consisted of RNA transcripts. RT-PCR in the first round (using the HTBI primer set) targeted the TCR CDR3. MiXCR was run by TCRdb on the multiplex PCR reads, yielding one entry per CDR3 protein. This table holds fewer than 500,000 distinct CDR3 sequences, roughly 15% found once. The sequenced sample was blood. The receptors shown here come from a woman under 40 with Graves' ophthalmopathy.

At least ten counts were recorded for this clonotype. The V call is TRBV3-1, the J call TRBJ2-7; 9 bases agree with TRBD2. V lost 0 bases and J lost 3; bases outside the gene matches: 6. The CDR3 is 16 amino acids. The V gene's germline CDR1 is LGHDT and CDR2 YNNKEL (reference sequence). DNA for the CDR3: TGTGCCAGCAGCCAAGATAGAGCGGGAGGCGACTACGAGCAGTACTTC. This encodes CASSQDRAGGDYEQYF.

At least ten counts were recorded for this clonotype. The chain links TRBV11-3 to TRBJ1-2; D is ambiguous. The V gene lost 4 bases and the J gene lost 0 bases, with 12 bases spanning the gap. This CDR3 region has 15 residues. Germline V gene lookup returns CDR1 SGHNT and CDR2 YENEEA. The CDR3 protein is CASSSPIGANYGYTF. DNA for the CDR3: TGTGCCAGCAGCTCACCCATAGGAGCTAACTATGGCTACACCTTC.

The chain employs TRBV13 and TRBJ2-7; weak D call: TRBD1 (5 bases). Germline V gene sequence: CDR1 PRHDT, CDR2 FYEKMQ (reference sequence). Deletions cut 5 bases from V and 6 bases from J, with 11 bases between. The CDR3 has 12 residues. In DNA form, the CDR3 reads TGTGCCAGCAGCACCCGGACACCCGAGCAGTACTTC. The encoded protein is CASSTRTPEQYF. Combining the CDR3 with reference TRBV13 and TRBJ2-7 gives the whole variable domain AAGVIQSPRHLIKEKRETATLKCYPIPRHDTVYWYQQGPGQDPQFLISFYEKMQSDKGSIPDRFSAQQFSDYHSELNMSSLELGDSALYFCASSTRTPEQYFGPGTRLTVT.

This rearrangement joins TRBV7-9 to TRBJ2-2, with 7 bases lining up with TRBD1. With V trimmed by 7 bases and J by 3 bases, 5 bases remained unmatched. Per germline, CDR1 SEHNR and CDR2 FQNEAQ (reference sequence). The CDR3 contains 14 residues. DNA of the CDR3: TGTGCCAGCACCCTTACAGGGGACACCGGGGAGCTGTTTTTT. It translates to CASTLTGDTGELFF.

There are many counts of this clonotype. V gene TRBV11-2 combines with J gene TRBJ2-7, with a weak D call TRBD1 (7 bases). The germline V and J ends were trimmed by 5 bases and 1 base, with 15 bases remaining between them. The V gene's germline CDR1 is SGHAT and CDR2 FQNNGV. The CDR3 length is 15 residues. As DNA, the CDR3 is TGTGCCAGCAGCACCCACGCGGGACAGTCCTACGAGCAGTACTTC. This encodes CASSTHAGQSYEQYF.

V usage is TRBV12-3 or TRBV12-4 and J usage is TRBJ2-2; D perhaps matches TRBD1 (6 bases). V lost 3 bases and J 6 bases, leaving 14 bases between the germline ends. The CDR3 is 15 amino acids. CDR3 sequence reads: CASSLPGAFSGELFF. The CDR3 nucleotides read TGTGCCAGCAGTTTGCCAGGGGCCTTCTCCGGGGAGCTGTTTTTT.

Comment on this clonotype: This likely comes from a read error, as the CDR3 has no conserved phenylalanine or tryptophan at its end. The chain links TRBV6-1 to TRBJ1-1, with D maybe TRBD1 (5 bases). Germline V gene data show CDR1 as MNHNS and CDR2 as SASEGT. This CDR3 region has 13 residues. Trimming cost V 7 bases and J 5 bases, with 14 bases left between them. The DNA of the CDR3 is TGTGCCAGCAACCGGGGCGGGGGGACTGAAGCTTTCTTA. This translates into CASNRGGGTEAFL.

This clonotype was seen repeatedly, ten times or more. V gene TRBV11-2 combines with J gene TRBJ2-7; 7 positions agree with TRBD2. Per germline, CDR1 SGHAT and CDR2 FQNNGV. V lost 7 bases, J lost 3 bases, and 6 bases stayed unmatched. The CDR3 is 13 amino acids. DNA of the CDR3: TGTGCCAGCACTCAAGCGGGAAGCTACGAGCAGTACTTC. This translates into CASTQAGSYEQYF.

This clonotype has a count of ten or more. CDR3 nucleotides: TGTGCCACCAGCAGTTTAACAGGGGGCTTCACAGATACGCAGTATTTT. Translating it yields CATSSLTGGFTDTQYF. The chain joins TRBV15 to TRBJ2-3; 9 bases fit TRBD1. Germline assignment: CDR1 LNHNV and CDR2 YYDKDF (reference sequence). With V trimmed by 3 bases and J by 2 bases, 6 bases remained unmatched. The CDR3 loop spans 16 amino acids.

The rearrangement links TRBV20-1 to TRBJ2-7; 11 nucleotides align to TRBD2. Germline-derived CDR1 and CDR2 are DFQATT and SNEGSKA (reference sequence). Losses at the gene ends were 3 bases for V and 6 bases for J; bases not matched to a gene: 10. The CDR3 is made up of 15 amino acids. The CDR3 sequence: CSARALAGGPSEQYF. CDR3 coding DNA: TGCAGTGCTAGGGCCCTAGCGGGGGGTCCGTCCGAGCAGTACTTC.

This clonotype was seen repeatedly, ten times or more. The chain has TRBV4-1 and TRBJ2-7; no clear D gene. Germline loops: CDR1 MGHRA, CDR2 YSYEKL. The ends were cut back, 4 bases at V and 6 bases at J, with 10 bases in the middle. CDR3 size: 12 residues. The CDR3 coding sequence is TGCGCCAGCAGCCGATCCCCCTCCGAGCAGTACTTC. This gives the protein CASSRSPSEQYF.

This clonotype was observed at least ten times. V usage is TRBV3-1 and J usage is TRBJ2-3; either TRBD1 or TRBD2 may fit D (5 bases each). Trimming cost V 3 bases and J 1 base, with 11 bases left between them. This CDR3 spans 15 amino acids. CDR1 and CDR2 from the germline V gene are LGHDT and YNNKEL (reference sequence). CDR3 sequence: CASSHLQEGTDTQYF. CDR3 sequence (DNA): TGTGCCAGCAGCCACTTACAGGAGGGCACAGATACGCAGTATTTT.

This chain links TRBV6-9 with TRBJ2-4, with D perhaps TRBD2 (7 bases). The CDR3 loop spans 19 amino acids. The V gene's germline CDR1 is MNHGY and CDR2 SVAAGI. V was clipped by 6 bases and J by 0 bases, with 24 bases between them. The CDR3 nucleotides are TGTGCCAGCAGCTTATTAGGGAGGGGGATAGACTCAGCCAAAAACATTCAGTACTTC. Protein sequence: CASSLLGRGIDSAKNIQYF.

This clonotype was recorded at least ten times. The V call is TRBV19, the J call TRBJ2-1; 14 bases are shared with TRBD2. The CDR3 loop spans 15 amino acids. Germline CDR1 LNHDA, CDR2 SQIVND (reference sequence). The V gene end was trimmed by 7 bases and the J gene end by 7 bases; junction bases not matched to a gene: 6. This CDR3 reads CASTFGLAGGNEQFF. The CDR3 bases are TGTGCCAGTACTTTTGGACTAGCGGGGGGAAATGAGCAGTTCTTC. Full variable domain (outside the CDR3, taken from reference TRBV19 and TRBJ2-1): DGGITQSPKYLFRKEGQNVTLSCEQNLNHDAMYWYRQDPGQGLRLIYYSQIVNDFQKGDIAEGYSVSREKKESFPLTVTSAQKNPTAFYLCASTFGLAGGNEQFFGPGTRLTVL.

This clonotype has a count of ten or more. The rearrangement links TRBV12-3 or TRBV12-4 to TRBJ1-5; D remains ambiguous. The V end lost 3 bases, the J end lost 1 base, and 7 bases lay between the germline ends. The CDR3 has 14 amino acids. The CDR3 coding sequence is TGTGCCAGCAGTTTCAGCAGGAGCAATCAGCCCCAGCATTTT. Its protein is CASSFSRSNQPQHF.

This clonotype was counted a few times. J is TRBJ2-4 and V is TRBV7-9, with TRBD1 identical over 8 bases. The CDR3 has 14 residues. Trimming at V came to 5 bases and at J to 5 bases, leaving 5 bases not matched to a gene. Germline V gene data show CDR1 as SEHNR and CDR2 as FQNEAQ (reference sequence). The CDR3 coding sequence is TGTGCCAGCAGCCCTATGACAGGGGAAAACATTCAGTACTTC. This codes for CASSPMTGENIQYF.

This clonotype showed up just a few times. This may come from a read error, since a much larger clone is one base off. The rearrangement links TRBV20-1 to TRBJ1-1; D may be TRBD1 (6 bases). This CDR3 has 13 amino acids. Germline assignment: CDR1 DFQATT and CDR2 SNEGSKA (reference sequence). DNA of the CDR3: TGCAGTGAGCAGACAGGTATGAACACTGAAGCTTCCTTT. This translates into CSEQTGMNTEASF.

This clonotype was recorded at least ten times. The rearrangement links TRBV7-8 to TRBJ1-2; tentative D call: TRBD1 (6 bases). The CDR3 spans 14 residues. The V gene's germline CDR1 is SGHVS and CDR2 FQNEAQ. V dropped 0 bases and J dropped 5 bases, with 10 bases sitting between them. The CDR3, as DNA: TGTGCCAGCAGCTTAGCCGGGACAACATATGGCTACACCTTC. It codes for CASSLAGTTYGYTF.

This clonotype was found many times. The chain employs TRBV2 and TRBJ2-1; 7 bases align to TRBD2. Germline values: CDR1 SNHLY, CDR2 FYNNEI. J was trimmed by 10 bases and V by 6 bases; bases with no gene match: 0. The CDR3 loop spans 10 amino acids. The CDR3 here is CASRGLEQFF. The DNA for the CDR3 is TGTGCCAGCAGGGGACTAGAGCAGTTCTTC.

This clonotype appeared many times. The chain has TRBV28 and TRBJ2-2; TRBD2 agrees at 8 bases. There are 16 residues in the CDR3. The trim removed 11 bases at V and 4 bases at J, leaving 15 bases unmatched. Germline CDR1 MDHEN, CDR2 SYDVKM. The chain's CDR3 is CAGGRGAASGTGELFF. As DNA, the CDR3 is TGTGCCGGGGGGCGGGGGGCCGCGAGCGGCACCGGGGAGCTGTTTTTT.

This clonotype came up many times. V usage is TRBV7-2 and J usage is TRBJ2-5; D assignment may be TRBD1 or TRBD2 (6 bases each). This CDR3 region has 15 residues. Trimming cost V 5 bases and J 5 bases, with 18 bases left between them. Looked up from germline, CDR1 is SGHTA and CDR2 is FQGNSA. CDR3: CASSPTSWRGETQYF. As DNA, the CDR3 is TGTGCCAGCAGCCCGACTAGTTGGAGGGGGGAGACCCAGTACTTC.

In its sample, this clonotype was seen many times. J is TRBJ1-1 and V is TRBV30; D unresolved. Germline V gives CDR1 GTSNPN, CDR2 SVGIG (reference sequence). The CDR3 length is 14 residues. V was clipped by 1 base and J by 1 base, with 10 bases between them. CDR3 nucleotides: TGTGCCTGGAGTGGTCGCACCCCGAACACTGAAGCTTTCTTT. This codes for CAWSGRTPNTEAFF.

The chain combines TRBV20-1 with TRBJ2-1, with 11 bases lining up with TRBD1. The J segment lost 5 bases and the V segment lost 5 bases, leaving 8 bases of the junction unmatched. CDR1 DFQATT and CDR2 SNEGSKA come from the germline V gene (reference sequence). The CDR3 extends over 15 amino acids. Written as DNA, the CDR3 is TGCAGTGCTGGGGAGGGACAGGGGGACGACAATGAGCAGTTCTTC. As protein: CSAGEGQGDDNEQFF.

Ten or more counts support this clonotype. The rearrangement uses TRBV28 and TRBJ2-7; D remains unclear. CDR1 is MDHEN, CDR2 SYDVKM, per germline. The V gene lost 5 bases and the J gene lost 6 bases, with 11 bases spanning the gap. This CDR3 comprises 12 residues. The CDR3 DNA is TGTGCCAGCAGTATTAGGCGAGTCGAGCAGTACTTC. Its protein product is CASSIRRVEQYF.

This clonotype was observed many times. This chain connects TRBV7-8 to TRBJ1-5; D remains ambiguous. CDR1 SGHVS and CDR2 FQNEAQ come from the germline V gene. This CDR3 has 13 residues. V dropped 0 bases and J dropped 7 bases, with 7 bases sitting between them. The CDR3 is CASSLAEDQPQHF. The CDR3 DNA reads as TGTGCCAGCAGCTTAGCGGAAGACCAGCCCCAGCATTTT.

This clonotype was detected many times. This chain connects TRBV20-1 to TRBJ1-6; possible D gene TRBD1, 6 bases. V lost 3 bases and J 1 base, leaving 25 bases between the germline ends. From germline, CDR1 is DFQATT and CDR2 SNEGSKA (reference sequence). This CDR3 contains 20 residues. The CDR3 reads CSASPPGQFLVGSYNSPLHF. Here the CDR3 DNA reads TGCAGTGCTAGCCCTCCCGGACAGTTTTTGGTGGGTTCCTATAATTCACCCCTCCACTTT.

This clonotype was detected many times. The chain couples TRBV20-1 to TRBJ2-1; TRBD1 matches 7 bases. The V and J ends lost 2 bases and 2 bases, in that order; junction bases with no gene match: 3. The CDR3 contains 14 residues. From germline, CDR1 is DFQATT and CDR2 SNEGSKA (reference sequence). The CDR3: CSARTGVTYNEQFF. In DNA form, the CDR3 reads TGCAGTGCTAGAACAGGGGTGACCTACAATGAGCAGTTCTTC.